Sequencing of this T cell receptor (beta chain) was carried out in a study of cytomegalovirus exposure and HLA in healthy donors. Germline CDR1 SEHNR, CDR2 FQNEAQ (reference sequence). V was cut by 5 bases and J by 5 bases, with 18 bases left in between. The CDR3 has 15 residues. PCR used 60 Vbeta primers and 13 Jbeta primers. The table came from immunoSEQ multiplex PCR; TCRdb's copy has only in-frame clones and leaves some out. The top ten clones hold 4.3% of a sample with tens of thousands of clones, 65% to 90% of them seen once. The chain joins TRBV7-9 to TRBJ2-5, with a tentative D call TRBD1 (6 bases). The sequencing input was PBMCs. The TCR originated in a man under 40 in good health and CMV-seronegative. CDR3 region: CASSPRDTFWETQYF. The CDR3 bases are TGTGCCAGCAGCCCCCGGGACACTTTTTGGGAGACCCAGTACTTC. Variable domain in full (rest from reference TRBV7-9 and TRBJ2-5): DTGVSQNPRHKITKRGQNVTFRCDPISEHNRLYWYRQTLGQGPEFLTYFQNEAQLEKSRLLSDRFSAERPKGSFSTLEIQRTEQGDSAMYLCASSPRDTFWETQYFGPGTRLLVL.